This T cell receptor (beta chain) was identified in a study of shared clonotypes between healthy human individuals. On the study more broadly: CD4 naive cells filled three plates per donor, CD4 memory three, CD8 naive two and CD8 memory one.

As regards this clone: The antigen remains unidentified.

Germline V gene data show CDR1 as GTSNPN and CDR2 as SVGIG (reference sequence). V gave up 3 bases and J gave up 5 bases, with 8 bases separating them. This CDR3 is built from 11 residues. Repertoires were generated with immunoSEQ multiplex PCR, while TCRdb's copy carries only in-frame clones and drops some. The data show over 2 million clones, approximately 95% seen once. CD45RO-negative cells were positively selected for CCR7, leaving out terminally differentiated effector memory CD45RA+ cells. General study points: A generally larger estimated richness was seen in naive subsets than in memory subsets.

Sequencing input: naive CD8+ T cells sorted from blood. The sequence was obtained from a man aged 18-30 years in good health. The rearrangement joins TRBV30 to TRBJ2-7; no definite D call. The CDR3 here is CAWSVNNEQYF. The DNA for the CDR3 is TGTGCCTGGAGCGTCAATAACGAGCAGTACTTC.